These T cell receptor beta chains were read from a single sample in a study of cytomegalovirus exposure and HLA in healthy donors. The table came from immunoSEQ multiplex PCR; TCRdb's copy has only in-frame clones and leaves some out. Of roughly 120,000 clones in the sample, 82% were seen once. The sequenced material came from PBMCs. These receptors were taken from a woman between 18 and 29 years old in good health and CMV-seronegative. Both conserved end residues are part of each CDR3. The D gene is left open where the match is weak. Not every row has a clone size; where given, it reads once, few, many or a size class.

>TRBD1|few|TRBJ2-6|TRBV7-9
TGTGCCAGCAGCCTAAGGGGACAGGGGGTGACTGGGGCCAACGTCCTGACTTTC
CASSLRGQGVTGANVLTF
>-|-|TRBJ1-2|TRBV19
TGTGCCAGTAGTCCATTAACCCCGGGGGGGTTGGACTATGGCTACACCTTC
CASSPLTPGGLDYGYTF
>-|few|TRBJ2-3|TRBV2
TGTGCCATCCGGCATAGCGATACGCAGTATTTT
CAIRHSDTQYF
>-|-|TRBJ1-6|TRBV5-4
TGTGCCAGCAGCCGGGGGGATAGCTCCTATAATTCACCCCTCCACTTT
CASSRGDSSYNSPLHF
>-|few|TRBJ1-3|TRBV7-6
TGTGCCAGCAGCTTAGGGTCAGGCTCTGGAAACACCATATATTTT
CASSLGSGSGNTIYF
>TRBD2|-|TRBJ2-3|TRBV11-3
TGTGCCACCAGCACTAGCGGGACAGATACGCAGTATTTT
CATSTSGTDTQYF
>-|few|TRBJ2-7|TRBV7-9
TGTGCCAGCAGCGTGCCGGGAGCCTACGAGCAGTACTTC
CASSVPGAYEQYF
>TRBD2|-|TRBJ2-3|TRBV11-3
TGTGCCAGAAAGCGGGGGGGCTTCACAGATACGCAGTATTTT
CARKRGGFTDTQYF
>-|-|TRBJ1-2|TRBV5-5
TGTGCCAGCAGCTCGGGCGGCGGGTATAACTATGGCTACACCTTC
CASSSGGGYNYGYTF
>-|-|TRBJ2-1|TRBV5-1
TGCGCCAGCAGCCGCATAGCGTGGTTCAATGAGCAGTTCTTC
CASSRIAWFNEQFF
>-|-|TRBJ1-1|TRBV28
TGTGCCACTCTCACCGGGGACACCCCTCATCGGATCGCTGAAGCTTTCTTT
CATLTGDTPHRIAEAFF